One sample yielded the 14 T cell receptor beta chains listed below, sequenced in a study of beta chain features in type 1 diabetes (dated 2018 in TCRdb). Library prep was done by the immunoSEQ multiplex PCR assay. The High Capacity cDNA Reverse Transcription Kit was used to reverse transcribe all of the isolated RNA, meaning that expressed TCRB transcripts were what got sequenced. What TCRdb holds here is the immuneACCESS table cut down to in-frame rearrangements. Part of the clones is not present; checked against another copy, under half of the missing clones reflect an unresolved V gene, and the others are unexplained. This sample holds 630,000 or so clones; more than 12% were observed only once. Jointly, the top ten make up just under 0.04% of the sample. Antigen specificity for these receptors is unknown. The investigation overall reported the following: In all four CD4+ subsets, TCRB CDR3 length was moderately but significantly shorter in type 1 diabetes patients.

Sequenced input: naive CD4+ T cells from blood. In light of the paper, this sample's cell subset or site label describes: true naive CD4+ T cells. The receptors derive from a man aged 18 to 35 with type 1 diabetes.

The sample holds a few counts of this clone. The gene calls are TRBV7-9 and TRBJ2-5, with a possible D match to TRBD1 (6 bases). V was pared by 5 bases and J by 2 bases, with 12 bases between. Germline lookup yields CDR1 SEHNR and CDR2 FQNEAQ (reference sequence). CDR3 size: 14 residues. Written as DNA, the CDR3 is TGTGCCAGCAGCCCCATAGACAGGCAAGAGACCCAGTACTTC. Protein product: CASSPIDRQETQYF.

This clone was observed a handful of times. The genes are TRBV7-2 and TRBJ1-1, with a weak D call TRBD1 (6 bases). This CDR3 spans 14 amino acids. V gave up 0 bases and J gave up 4 bases, with 9 bases separating them. The germline V gene encodes CDR1 SGHTA and CDR2 FQGNSA. CDR3 nucleotide sequence: TGTGCCAGCAGCTTAGCTACAGGGCCCACTGAAGCTTTCTTT. Translation gives CASSLATGPTEAFF.

Only a few counts were recorded for this clone. The gene calls are TRBV5-1 and TRBJ2-3; D may match TRBD1 or TRBD2 (5 bases each). The CDR3 contains 15 residues. The germline CDR1 and CDR2 sequences are SGHRS and YFSETQ. Trimming shortened V by 5 bases and J by 5 bases, and 18 bases separated the two germline ends. The CDR3, as DNA: TGCGCCAGCAGAGACCGGTCGGGGCAGGAAGATACGCAGTATTTT. Translated, it gives CASRDRSGQEDTQYF.

The V and J genes are TRBV30 and TRBJ2-7, with TRBD2 as a possible D gene (6 bases). V gave up 8 bases and J gave up 6 bases, with 17 bases separating them. The CDR3 spans 12 residues. Germline-derived CDR1 and CDR2 are GTSNPN and SVGIG (reference sequence). The CDR3 DNA follows: TGTGCCGGTGGGAGGTTCCCCACCGAGCAGTACTTC. It is translated as CAGGRFPTEQYF.

The chain recombines TRBV18 with TRBJ2-1; possible D gene TRBD2, 5 bases. The CDR3 contains 14 residues. Trimming left V 4 bases short and J 9 bases short, with 16 bases between. Germline CDR1 reads KGHSH; CDR2 reads LQKENI. The chain's CDR3 is CASSLRRTPTEQFF. The CDR3 DNA sequence: TGTGCCAGCTCACTTCGACGGACTCCTACTGAGCAGTTCTTC.

The chain links TRBV30 to TRBJ2-5; D is unresolved. The CDR3 runs to 12 residues. Germline lookup yields CDR1 GTSNPN and CDR2 SVGIG (reference sequence). V was trimmed by 4 bases and J by 5 bases, leaving 11 bases between them. CDR3 in amino acids: CAWKLLEETQYF. The DNA for the CDR3 is TGTGCCTGGAAGCTATTGGAGGAGACCCAGTACTTC. The full variable domain, with the rest looked up from reference TRBV30 and TRBJ2-5, is SQTIHQWPATLVQPVGSPLSLECTVEGTSNPNLYWYRQAAGRGLQLLFYSVGIGQISSEVPQNLSASRPQDRQFILSSKKLLLSDSGFYLCAWKLLEETQYFGPGTRLLVL.

This rearrangement joins TRBV7-2 to TRBJ2-3, with 9 bases that match TRBD2. CDR3 length: 15 residues. With V trimmed by 3 bases and J by 5 bases, 6 bases remained unmatched. Germline V gives CDR1 SGHTA, CDR2 FQGNSA. CDR3 sequence (DNA): TGTGCCAGCAGCTTTGGAGCGGGGGGTAAAGATACGCAGTATTTT. This gives the protein CASSFGAGGKDTQYF.

V gene TRBV12-5 combines with J gene TRBJ2-1, with a possible D match to TRBD1 (6 bases). This CDR3 spans 18 amino acids. V lost 0 bases and J 3 bases, leaving 18 bases between the germline ends. Germline V gene sequence: CDR1 LGHNT, CDR2 FRNRAP. CDR3 sequence: CASGLVRGVAGDYNEQFF. The CDR3 region has the DNA TGTGCTAGTGGTTTGGTACGTGGTGTGGCAGGGGACTACAATGAGCAGTTCTTC.

Of note for this clone: This same CDR3 is encoded by further DNA sequences in the sample. The chain links TRBV30 to TRBJ1-2; D is ambiguous. Trimming took 3 bases from V and 1 from J, leaving 3 bases between them. The CDR3 totals 11 residues. Germline loops: CDR1 GTSNPN, CDR2 SVGIG (reference sequence). CDR3 in amino acids: CAWRLNYGYTF. In nucleotides, the CDR3 is TGTGCCTGGAGACTTAACTATGGCTACACCTTC.

This clone has only a few counts. The chain is built from TRBV4-2 and TRBJ2-7; no clear D gene. Germline CDR1 is LGHNA and CDR2 is YNFKEQ. The CDR3 contains 14 residues. The V and J ends lost 4 bases and 0 bases respectively, with 10 bases between them. The CDR3 sequence is CASSPTEYSYEQYF. The CDR3, as DNA: TGTGCCAGCAGCCCGACGGAGTACTCCTACGAGCAGTACTTC.

There are a few counts of this clone. This specimen includes other DNA sequences encoding the same CDR3. This chain uses TRBV25-1 with TRBJ2-3; D might be TRBD1 (6 bases). The germline CDR1 and CDR2 sequences are MGHDK and SYGVNS. V was pared by 6 bases and J by 0 bases, with 7 bases between. The CDR3 consists of 13 residues. The CDR3 reads CASRQGSTDTQYF. For the CDR3, the DNA is TGTGCCAGCAGACAGGGCAGCACAGATACGCAGTATTTT.

This clone was counted between two and nine times. This chain connects TRBV9 to TRBJ2-5; tentative D call: TRBD1 (6 bases). CDR1 is SGDLS and CDR2 is YYNGEE in the germline V gene. Trimming stripped 4 bases from V and 1 base from J, with 8 bases between. This CDR3 contains 13 residues. CDR3 nucleotide sequence: TGTGCCAGCAGCCCCAGGGGCCAAGAGACCCAGTACTTC. Translation: CASSPRGQETQYF.

V gene TRBV7-2 combines with J gene TRBJ2-5, with a weak D call TRBD1 (5 bases). The CDR3 consists of 14 residues. V was pared by 8 bases and J by 0 bases, with 13 bases between. Germline-derived CDR1 and CDR2 are SGHTA and FQGNSA. Written as DNA, the CDR3 is TGTGCCAGCGCACCAGCAGGGAACCAAGAGACCCAGTACTTC. Its protein product is CASAPAGNQETQYF.

The chain employs TRBV10-3 and TRBJ2-3; TRBD1 or TRBD2 may be the D gene (5 bases each). Germline V gene lookup returns CDR1 ENHRY and CDR2 SYGVKD. The CDR3 has 15 amino acids. The V end lost 4 bases, the J end lost 2 bases, and 13 bases lay between the germline ends. This chain's CDR3 is CAISVMGPTTDTQYF. CDR3 coding DNA: TGTGCCATCAGTGTAATGGGACCGACCACAGATACGCAGTATTTT.